The sequence of this TCR beta chain was determined in a study of T cells in Graves' hyperthyroidism and ophthalmopathy. Regions amplified from RNA transcripts were the TCR beta CDR3 regions. The HTBI primer set was used in a first-round RT-PCR of the TCR CDR3. Using its own MiXCR run on the multiplex PCR reads, TCRdb lists one record per CDR3 protein. The sample consists of approximately 360,000 distinct CDR3 sequences, roughly 25% of them appearing once. The sequence was obtained from a man aged 50 to 59 with Graves' hyperthyroidism. The sequencing sample was made of blood.

DNA of the CDR3: TGCGCCAGCAGTGAGTCAACGGCTAGCGTAAGCTACAATGAGCAGTTCTTC. Protein sequence: CASSESTASVSYNEQFF. V usage is TRBV10-2 and J usage is TRBJ2-1; a possible D gene is TRBD2 (6 bases). The V end was cut by 0 bases, the J end by 3 bases, with 15 bases between. This CDR3 has 17 amino acids. Germline-derived CDR1 and CDR2 are WSHSY and SAAADI.